These T cell receptor beta chains were read from a single sample in a study of cytomegalovirus exposure and HLA in healthy donors. Clones were read by immunoSEQ multiplex PCR, and TCRdb kept only the in-frame ones, dropping some. The profile shows approximately 120,000 clones, roughly 76% of them singletons. The specimen sequenced was PBMCs. These TCRs come from a woman aged 40 to 55 in good health and CMV-seropositive. CDR3s include the opening cysteine and the closing phenylalanine or tryptophan. D genes are given only for firm matches. Size tells how often a clone was seen (once, few, many) or the class of an expanded clone, and some rows leave it out.

abundance | j_gene | d_gene | v_gene | CDR3nt | CDR3aa
NA | TRBJ2-3 | NA | TRBV1 | TGCACCAGCAGCCAGCGGGGGCTTACAGATACGCAGTATTTT | CTSSQRGLTDTQYF
NA | TRBJ1-2 | NA | TRBV28 | TGTGCCAGCAGTTACCCATCAGGATCTTCTAACTATGGCTACACCTTC | CASSYPSGSSNYGYTF
NA | TRBJ2-7 | TRBD1 | TRBV18 | TGTGCCAGCTCGTCCGGGACAGGCTCCTACGAGCAGTACTTC | CASSSGTGSYEQYF
NA | TRBJ2-2 | NA | TRBV30 | TGTGCCAGAAACCGAGGGGAGGCCGGGGAGCTGTTTTTT | CARNRGEAGELFF
few | TRBJ2-4 | NA | TRBV29-1 | TGCAGCGTAGAAATCCCAGGGGTAGCCAAAAACATTCAGTACTTC | CSVEIPGVAKNIQYF
NA | TRBJ2-5 | TRBD2 | TRBV11-1 | TGTGCCAGCAGCATAACTAGCGGGGGGTTCCAAGAGACCCAGTACTTC | CASSITSGGFQETQYF
few | TRBJ2-5 | NA | TRBV2 | TGTGCCAGCAGTGAACCGCGGGGAGATGAGACCCAGTACTTC | CASSEPRGDETQYF
few | TRBJ2-5 | NA | TRBV18 | TGTGCCAGCTCACCAGGGGGACTCCGGGAGACCCAGTACTTC | CASSPGGLRETQYF
NA | TRBJ1-5 | NA | TRBV9 | TGTGCCAGCAGCGTAGGAAGCGATCAGCCCCAGCATTTT | CASSVGSDQPQHF
NA | TRBJ1-1 | NA | TRBV5-1 | TGCGCCAGCAGCTTGGTAGCCGATCGGACTGAAGCTTTCTTT | CASSLVADRTEAFF
many | TRBJ2-3 | NA | TRBV25-1 | TGTGCCAGCAGTGAATCCGTAGGCACAGATACGCAGTATTTT | CASSESVGTDTQYF
NA | TRBJ2-1 | TRBD2 | TRBV6-5 | TGTGCCAGCAGTTACCGGACTAGCGGGGGCTATGAGCAGTTCTTC | CASSYRTSGGYEQFF
NA | TRBJ1-2 | TRBD1 | TRBV14 | TGTGCCAGCAGCCAAGGCCGACAGGGGAATGGCTACACCTTC | CASSQGRQGNGYTF
NA | TRBJ1-2 | TRBD1 | TRBV15 | TGTGCCACCAGCCCAACAGGGGCAAACTATGGCTACACCTTC | CATSPTGANYGYTF
NA | TRBJ2-7 | NA | TRBV5-4 | TGTGCCAGCAGCGGGGCGGGGGAGCAGTACTTC | CASSGAGEQYF
NA | TRBJ2-7 | TRBD2 | TRBV10-3 | TGTGCCATCACTCTGACTAGCGGGCTGGACGAGCAGTACTTC | CAITLTSGLDEQYF
NA | TRBJ2-5 | TRBD2 | TRBV7-2 | TGTGCCAGCAGCCCAGGACTAGCGGGGGGAAAGACCCAGTACTTC | CASSPGLAGGKTQYF
NA | TRBJ2-2 | NA | TRBV4-2 | TGTGCCAGCAGCCAGGAGCAGCCGGGGGACCTAAACACCGGGGAGCTGTTTTTT | CASSQEQPGDLNTGELFF
NA | TRBJ1-6 | NA | TRBV5-1 | TGCGCCAGCAGCTTAACAGGCCTCCATAATTCACCCCTCCACTTT | CASSLTGLHNSPLHF
few | TRBJ1-1 | NA | TRBV9 | TGTGCCAGCAGCGTAGGTCTGACAGAAGTATACACTGAAGCTTTCTTT | CASSVGLTEVYTEAFF
NA | TRBJ2-2 | NA | TRBV5-5 | TGTGCCAGCAGCTTGGGTCAGAACACCGGGGAGCTGTTTTTT | CASSLGQNTGELFF